These 29 T cell receptor beta chains share one sample of origin, sequenced in a study of T cells in Graves' hyperthyroidism and ophthalmopathy. Amplified TCR beta CDR3 regions derived from RNA transcripts. During a first-round RT-PCR of the TCR CDR3, the HTBI primer set was used. TCRdb fed the multiplex PCR reads into MiXCR, producing one record per CDR3 protein. The profile shows under 400,000 distinct CDR3 sequences, roughly 14% of them singletons. The specimen was blood. The source of these receptors is a woman aged 18-35 years with Graves' hyperthyroidism that later progressed to Graves' ophthalmopathy.

This clonotype was observed at least ten times. The chain is built from TRBV6-1 and TRBJ2-1; TRBD1 agrees at 9 bases. Germline CDR1 and CDR2: MNHNS and SASEGT. There are 16 residues in the CDR3. J lost 2 bases, V lost 4 bases, and 6 bases had no gene match. CDR3 nucleotides: TGTGCCAGCAGTGTTTCTTGGGACAGGGCCTACAATGAGCAGTTCTTC. Its translation is CASSVSWDRAYNEQFF.

This clonotype has just a few counts. This sequence joins TRBV28 and TRBJ1-4; unclear D gene. V was trimmed by 7 bases and J by 5 bases, leaving 11 bases between them. The CDR3 is 13 amino acids. In germline, CDR1 is MDHEN, CDR2 SYDVKM. Written as DNA, the CDR3 is TGTGCCAGCAATAATTATTTCAATGAAAAACTGTTTTTT. Its protein is CASNNYFNEKLFF.

This clonotype appeared many times. The chain links TRBV3-1 to TRBJ2-2, with D unclear. Deletions cut 6 bases from V and 3 bases from J, with 11 bases between. The CDR3 runs 14 residues. In germline, CDR1 is LGHDT, CDR2 YNNKEL (reference sequence). The CDR3 nucleotides are TGTGCCAGCAGACCGGACGGTCACACCGGGGAGCTGTTTTTT. This encodes CASRPDGHTGELFF.

This clonotype was counted between two and nine times. The chain combines TRBV5-1 with TRBJ2-5; D may be TRBD1 (6 bases). The germline gives CDR1 SGHRS, CDR2 YFSETQ. This CDR3 comprises 13 residues. The V end lost 1 base, the J end lost 3 bases, and 7 bases lay between the germline ends. The CDR3 DNA reads as TGCGCCAGCAGCTTGAACAGGGAAGAGACCCAGTACTTC. Encoded protein: CASSLNREETQYF.

Notes on this clonotype: A read error may produce the germline difference seen at one junction end. The chain combines TRBV29-1 with TRBJ2-7; 7 bases align to TRBD2. This CDR3 region has 15 residues. The germline V gene has CDR1 SQVTM and CDR2 ANQGSEA. Here the CDR3 DNA reads TGCAGCGTTGAAGTGGTTTGGGGGGGGTCCTACGACCAGTACTTC. Protein sequence: CSVEVVWGGSYDQYF.

J is TRBJ2-1 and V is TRBV6-1; 10 bases align to TRBD2. There are 13 residues in the CDR3. Trimming removed 3 bases from V and 11 bases from J; junction bases left unmatched: 4. Germline CDR1 reads MNHNS; CDR2 reads SASEGT. CDR3: CASSETSGWKQFF. CDR3 sequence (DNA): TGTGCCAGCAGTGAGACTAGCGGGTGGAAGCAGTTCTTC.

This clonotype was observed many times. The chain recombines TRBV11-2 with TRBJ2-7; D remains unclear. Germline lookup yields CDR1 SGHAT and CDR2 FQNNGV. V shed 0 bases and J shed 3 bases, with 9 bases lying between them. CDR3 length equals 14 residues. CDR3 in amino acids: CASSLESSGYEQYF. CDR3 bases: TGTGCCAGCAGCTTAGAATCGTCGGGCTACGAGCAGTACTTC.

Of note for this clonotype: One base away lies a much larger clone, so this may be a sequencing read error. V is TRBV2 and J is TRBJ2-2; D is tentatively TRBD1 or TRBD2 (6 bases each). V lost 6 bases, J lost 4 bases, and 12 bases lay in between. The V gene's germline CDR1 is SNHLY and CDR2 FYNNEI. This CDR3 is 14 amino acids long. The CDR3 sequence: CASRPRGPTGELFF. The CDR3 DNA sequence: TGTGCCAGCAGGCCCCGGGGGCCCACCGGGGAGCTGTTTTTT.

This clonotype was counted many times. The chain is built from TRBV20-1 and TRBJ2-7; tentative D call: TRBD2 (5 bases). The CDR3 length is 14 residues. V lost 0 bases to trimming and J lost 1 base, with 10 bases between them. Germline assignment: CDR1 DFQATT and CDR2 SNEGSKA (reference sequence). The CDR3 spells CSARDWAGSYEQYF. DNA for the CDR3: TGCAGTGCTAGAGATTGGGCGGGTTCCTACGAGCAGTACTTC.

Ten or more counts support this clonotype. The DNA of the CDR3 is TGCAGTGCTAGCGGGGTTCGCCGGGCCTCCTACAATGAGCAGTTCTTC. Amino acids: CSASGVRRASYNEQFF. This chain connects TRBV20-1 to TRBJ2-1; D is possibly TRBD2 (5 bases). The CDR3 has 16 amino acids. From germline, CDR1 is DFQATT and CDR2 SNEGSKA (reference sequence). V was cut by 3 bases and J by 0 bases, with 15 bases left in between.

This clonotype was detected many times. The chain has TRBV30 and TRBJ2-2, with D perhaps TRBD2 (7 bases). This CDR3 region has 15 residues. CDR1 is GTSNPN and CDR2 is SVGIG in the germline V gene (reference sequence). V lost 0 bases and J 6 bases, leaving 14 bases between the germline ends. The CDR3 bases are TGTGCCTGGAGTGTAAGGGGAGGGGGAGCCGGGGAGCTGTTTTTT. Its protein product is CAWSVRGGGAGELFF. Using reference TRBV30 and TRBJ2-2 for the parts outside the CDR3, the full variable domain is SQTIHQWPATLVQPVGSPLSLECTVEGTSNPNLYWYRQAAGRGLQLLFYSVGIGQISSEVPQNLSASRPQDRQFILSSKKLLLSDSGFYLCAWSVRGGGAGELFFGEGSRLTVL.

In this sample, this clonotype turned up many times. This chain uses TRBV6-1 with TRBJ2-4; 7 nucleotides line up with TRBD1. CDR3 size: 14 residues. Germline lookup yields CDR1 MNHNS and CDR2 SASEGT. Germline trimming cut 0 bases from V and 8 bases from J; bases unmatched to any gene: 4. The CDR3 spells CASSEAGGKDIQYF. The CDR3, as DNA: TGTGCCAGCAGTGAAGCAGGGGGCAAGGACATTCAGTACTTC.

This clonotype was seen ten or more times. The chain employs TRBV18 and TRBJ1-2, with 8 bases aligning to TRBD1. The CDR3 runs to 17 residues. J lost 1 base, V lost 4 bases, and 11 bases had no gene match. CDR1 and CDR2 from the germline V gene are KGHSH and LQKENI. CDR3 nucleotides: TGTGCCAGCTCACTAATTGCCCCAGGGGGCGATAACTATGGCTACACCTTC. Translation gives CASSLIAPGGDNYGYTF.

The chain couples TRBV28 to TRBJ2-1; 11 bases align to TRBD2. Germline CDR1 reads MDHEN; CDR2 reads SYDVKM. Unmatched junction bases numbered 8, after V lost 6 bases and J lost 7 bases. This CDR3 has 15 amino acids. CDR3 sequence reads: CASSPSGRPPNEQFF. For the CDR3, the DNA is TGTGCCAGCAGCCCTAGCGGGAGGCCCCCAAATGAGCAGTTCTTC.

Comment on this clonotype: The conserved closing phenylalanine or tryptophan is absent in this CDR3, likely reflecting a read error. The CDR3 nucleotides are TGTGCCAGCAGTTTAACTGGGGGTGGCTATGGCTACACCCTC. The encoded protein is CASSLTGGGYGYTL. The V and J genes are TRBV27 and TRBJ1-2, with D tentatively TRBD1 (5 bases). Trimming took 2 bases from V and 4 from J, leaving 11 bases between them. CDR1 is MNHEY, CDR2 SMNVEV, per germline (reference sequence). CDR3 size: 14 residues.

This chain uses TRBV7-2 with TRBJ2-7, with no clear D. This CDR3 has 14 amino acids. From germline, CDR1 is SGHTA and CDR2 FQGNSA. Trimming stripped 9 bases from V and 5 bases from J, with 20 bases between. CDR3 in amino acids: CASSIGTVDDEQYF. The CDR3 DNA follows: TGTGCCAGTAGTATTGGAACAGTCGACGACGAGCAGTACTTC.

In regard to this clonotype: This sequence may be a read error, since a much larger clone differs from it by one base. The J gene is TRBJ2-5, the V gene TRBV20-1, with 14 positions matching TRBD2. The CDR3 is 16 amino acids. CDR1 is DFQATT and CDR2 is SNEGSKA in the germline V gene (reference sequence). CDR3 residues: CSTLGLAGVLQGTQYF. CDR3 sequence (DNA): TGCAGTACCCTGGGACTAGCGGGAGTGCTCCAAGGGACCCAGTACTTC.

The chain carries TRBV6-2 or TRBV6-3 and TRBJ2-7; 7 nucleotides match TRBD1. This CDR3 has 15 residues. V lost 9 bases, J lost 5 bases, and 16 bases stayed unmatched. CDR1 and CDR2 from the germline V gene are MNHEY and SVGEGT. The CDR3 here is CARRPTGVRSHEQYF. The CDR3 DNA reads as TGTGCCAGAAGACCCACAGGGGTAAGGTCCCACGAGCAGTACTTC.

The chain is built from TRBV19 and TRBJ2-3; the D gene is possibly TRBD2 (6 bases). This CDR3 is built from 16 residues. V lost 5 bases and J lost 2, with 17 bases in between. Germline V gene lookup returns CDR1 LNHDA and CDR2 SQIVND (reference sequence). CDR3 region: CASSLSRDFITDTQYF. In DNA form, the CDR3 reads TGTGCCAGTAGTTTAAGCCGGGACTTTATCACAGATACGCAGTATTTT.

This chain links TRBV6-4 with TRBJ2-3; 9 nucleotides match TRBD1. Germline V gene data show CDR1 as MRHNA and CDR2 as SNTAGT. Trimming at V came to 5 bases and at J to 6 bases, leaving 6 bases not matched to a gene. The CDR3 sequence is 14 residues long. This CDR3 reads CASSQGTGSDTQYF. The DNA of the CDR3 is TGTGCCAGCAGTCAAGGGACAGGGTCGGATACGCAGTATTTT.

This clonotype was detected a few times. The chain couples TRBV5-6 to TRBJ2-2; a possible D gene is TRBD2 (6 bases). Trimming removed 4 bases at V and 1 base at J, with 8 bases between. The CDR3 consists of 14 residues. Germline V gives CDR1 SGHDT, CDR2 YYEEEE. CDR3 residues: CASSPGLNTGELFF. The CDR3 DNA reads TGTGCCAGCAGCCCGGGACTGAACACCGGGGAGCTGTTTTTT.

Ten or more counts support this clonotype. This chain connects TRBV28 to TRBJ2-7; 7 bases are shared with TRBD2. CDR1 and CDR2 from the germline V gene are MDHEN and SYDVKM. The CDR3 spans 17 residues. V was clipped by 3 bases and J by 3 bases; unmatched bases: 14. The CDR3: CASSFFFRGVEVYEQYF. The CDR3 DNA follows: TGTGCCAGCAGTTTCTTCTTCCGGGGGGTAGAAGTCTACGAGCAGTACTTC.

Turning to this clonotype: A much bigger clone sits one base away, suggesting this may be a read error. This chain joins TRBV20-1 and TRBJ1-2; 9 bases match TRBD1. CDR1 DFQATT and CDR2 SNEGSKA come from the germline V gene (reference sequence). CDR3 length: 13 amino acids. V was pared by 6 bases and J by 12 bases, with 14 bases of the junction left unmatched. This CDR3 reads CSAIPGTGMGHTF. The CDR3 nucleotides read TGCAGTGCCATACCCGGGACAGGGATGGGCCACACCTTC.

This clonotype was counted only a few times. This chain joins TRBV30 and TRBJ2-1; D might be TRBD2 (6 bases). Germline V lookup: CDR1 GTSNPN, CDR2 SVGIG (reference sequence). V was pared by 3 bases and J by 0 bases, with 12 bases between. This CDR3 has 15 amino acids. The CDR3 DNA reads TGTGCCTGGAGGCGGGACGAAAGCTCCTACAATGAGCAGTTCTTC. It specifies CAWRRDESSYNEQFF.

The chain carries TRBV9 and TRBJ2-1; possible D gene TRBD1, 6 bases. Trimming shortened V by 2 bases and J by 7 bases, and 16 bases separated the two germline ends. The CDR3 length is 15 residues. CDR1 is SGDLS and CDR2 is YYNGEE in the germline V gene. CDR3 loop: CASSVRSGAGNEQFF. As DNA, the CDR3 is TGTGCCAGCAGCGTGCGGTCAGGGGCTGGAAATGAGCAGTTCTTC.

At least ten counts were recorded for this clonotype. V and J are TRBV5-6 and TRBJ2-6; D remains ambiguous. The CDR3 loop spans 13 amino acids. Germline V lookup: CDR1 SGHDT, CDR2 YYEEEE. Trimming cost V 4 bases and J 4 bases, with 6 bases left between them. The CDR3 spells CASSPQGANVLTF. The CDR3 DNA is TGTGCCAGCAGCCCCCAGGGGGCCAACGTCCTGACTTTC.

The genes are TRBV7-9 and TRBJ2-2, with D maybe TRBD2 (6 bases). V lost 4 bases and J lost 6, with 18 bases in between. This CDR3 has 16 residues. Germline CDR1 and CDR2: SEHNR and FQNEAQ (reference sequence). Here the CDR3 reads CASSYSGGIGPGELFF. The CDR3 region has the DNA TGTGCCAGCAGCTACTCCGGCGGGATAGGGCCCGGGGAGCTGTTTTTT.

This clonotype was recorded at least ten times. The chain recombines TRBV7-9 with TRBJ1-2; D ambiguous. CDR1 and CDR2 (germline): SEHNR, FQNEAQ (reference sequence). This CDR3 region has 14 residues. The V end was cut by 6 bases, the J end by 4 bases, with 15 bases between. CDR3 residues: CASSSQAAPYGYTF. The CDR3 DNA is TGTGCCAGCAGTTCCCAGGCGGCACCCTATGGCTACACCTTC.

This clonotype showed up many times. The J gene is TRBJ1-1, the V gene TRBV5-8; 8 bases agree with TRBD1. The junction had 4 bases not matched to a gene; V was cut back by 2 bases and J by 1 base. The CDR3 sequence is 15 residues long. CDR1 and CDR2 from the germline V gene are SGHTS and YDEGEE. CDR3 amino acids: CASSFRTGRNTEAFF. In DNA, the CDR3 is TGTGCCAGCAGCTTTCGGACAGGGAGGAACACTGAAGCTTTCTTT.